This TCR beta chain derives from a study of OX40 agonist ivuxolimab in advanced cancers. General study findings and limits: Expanded peripheral T-cell antigen specificity went undetermined.

The germline V gene has CDR1 SGHDT and CDR2 YYEEEE. The J segment lost 6 bases and the V segment lost 4 bases, leaving 9 bases of the junction unmatched. The CDR3 runs to 15 residues. This table comes from immunoSEQ multiplex PCR, and its TCRdb copy is limited to in-frame clones, with some not included. The table has over 75,000 clones, under 95% seen once; the top ten hold 0.4% to 0.55%. A remark on this clone: The target antigen is unknown.

This clonotype originated in an adult with an advanced solid tumor such as melanoma, head and neck, liver or kidney cancer. Source: CD4+ or CD8+ T cells sorted from blood, taken in a trial of the OX40 agonist ivuxolimab. The chain uses TRBV5-6 and TRBJ1-2; 10 nucleotides line up with TRBD1. The CDR3 sequence: CASSTGPDRGDGYTF. CDR3 nucleotide sequence: TGTGCCAGCAGCACTGGACCGGACAGGGGGGATGGCTACACCTTC.